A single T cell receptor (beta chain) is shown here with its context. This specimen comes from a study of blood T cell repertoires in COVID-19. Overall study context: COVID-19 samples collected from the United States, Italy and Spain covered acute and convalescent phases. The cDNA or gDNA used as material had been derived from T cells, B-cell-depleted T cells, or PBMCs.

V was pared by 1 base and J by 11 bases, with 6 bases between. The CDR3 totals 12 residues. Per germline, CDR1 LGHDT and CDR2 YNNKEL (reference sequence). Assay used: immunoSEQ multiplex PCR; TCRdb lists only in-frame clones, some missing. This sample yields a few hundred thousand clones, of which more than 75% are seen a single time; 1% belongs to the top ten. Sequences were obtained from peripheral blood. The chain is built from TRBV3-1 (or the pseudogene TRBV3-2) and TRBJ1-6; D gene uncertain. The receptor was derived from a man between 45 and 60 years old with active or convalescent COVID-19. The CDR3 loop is CASSQANAPLHF. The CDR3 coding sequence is TGTGCCAGCAGCCAAGCCAATGCACCCCTCCACTTT.